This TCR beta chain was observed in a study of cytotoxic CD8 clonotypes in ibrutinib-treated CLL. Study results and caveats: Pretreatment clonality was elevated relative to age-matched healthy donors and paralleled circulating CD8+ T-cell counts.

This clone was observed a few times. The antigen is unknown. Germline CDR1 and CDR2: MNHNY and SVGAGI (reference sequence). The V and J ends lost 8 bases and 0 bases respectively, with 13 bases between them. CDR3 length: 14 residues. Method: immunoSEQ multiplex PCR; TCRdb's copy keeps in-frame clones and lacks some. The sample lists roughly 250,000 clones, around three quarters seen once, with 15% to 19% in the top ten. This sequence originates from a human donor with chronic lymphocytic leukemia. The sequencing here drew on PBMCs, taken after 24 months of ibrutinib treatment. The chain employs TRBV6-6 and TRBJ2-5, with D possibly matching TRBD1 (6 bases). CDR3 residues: CASSSGQYQETQYF. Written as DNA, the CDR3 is TGTGCCAGCTCATCAGGACAGTACCAAGAGACCCAGTACTTC.